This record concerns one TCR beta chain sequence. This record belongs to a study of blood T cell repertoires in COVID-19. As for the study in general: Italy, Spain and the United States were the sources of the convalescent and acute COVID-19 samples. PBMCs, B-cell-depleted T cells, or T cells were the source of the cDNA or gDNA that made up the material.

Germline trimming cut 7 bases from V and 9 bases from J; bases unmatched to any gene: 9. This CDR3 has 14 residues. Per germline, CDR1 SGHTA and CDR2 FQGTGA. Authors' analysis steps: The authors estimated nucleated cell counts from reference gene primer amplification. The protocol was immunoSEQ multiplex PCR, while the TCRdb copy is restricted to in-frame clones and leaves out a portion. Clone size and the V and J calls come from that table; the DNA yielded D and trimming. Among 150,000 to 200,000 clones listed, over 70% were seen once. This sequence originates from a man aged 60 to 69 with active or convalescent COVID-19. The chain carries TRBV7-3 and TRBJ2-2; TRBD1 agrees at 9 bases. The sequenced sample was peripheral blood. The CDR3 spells CASTTGTGQRELFF. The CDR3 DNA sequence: TGTGCCAGCACCACCGGGACAGGGCAAAGGGAGCTGTTTTTT.